Listed here are 15 T cell receptor beta chains from one sample, sequenced in a study of T cells in Graves' hyperthyroidism and ophthalmopathy. The CDR3 regions of TCR beta were amplified from RNA transcripts. A set of HTBI primers served as the primers for a first-round RT-PCR of the TCR CDR3. TCRdb called the multiplex PCR reads again in MiXCR, with one record for every CDR3 protein. The table shows a few hundred thousand distinct CDR3 sequences, with about a fifth occurring only once. The sequenced sample was blood. Receptor source: a woman aged 18-29 years with Graves' hyperthyroidism.

The V call is TRBV12-3 or TRBV12-4, the J call TRBJ1-1; maybe TRBD1 (5 bases). This CDR3 comprises 13 residues. V lost 3 bases and J 6 bases, leaving 11 bases between the germline ends. The CDR3 DNA reads as TGTGCCAGCAGTTTGGGCGGGGACGCTGAAGCTTTCTTT. Translation gives CASSLGGDAEAFF.

CDR3 amino acids: CASSYGQGFRSPLHF. In nucleotides, the CDR3 is TGTGCCAGCAGTTACGGGCAGGGCTTTAGGTCACCCCTCCACTTT. This chain joins TRBV6-5 and TRBJ1-6; D is possibly TRBD1 (5 bases). Germline-derived CDR1 and CDR2 are MNHEY and SVGAGI. The CDR3 is 15 amino acids. The V end was cut by 2 bases, the J end by 10 bases, with 15 bases between.

This clonotype was detected only a few times. The V gene is TRBV4-1, the J gene TRBJ1-3, with 8 positions matching TRBD1. Germline CDR1 and CDR2: MGHRA and YSYEKL. The CDR3 consists of 16 residues. V was clipped by 2 bases and J by 0 bases; unmatched bases: 3. CDR3 loop: CASSQPRGPSGNTIYF. The CDR3 region has the DNA TGCGCCAGCAGCCAACCCAGGGGGCCCTCTGGAAACACCATATATTTT.

The genes are TRBV5-1 and TRBJ2-1, with a tentative D call TRBD1 (6 bases). Germline V gives CDR1 SGHRS, CDR2 YFSETQ. The V end was cut by 0 bases, the J end by 5 bases, with 9 bases between. The CDR3 contains 14 residues. The DNA of the CDR3 is TGCGCCAGCAGCTTGGGACAGGTAGACAATGAGCAGTTCTTC. Amino acids: CASSLGQVDNEQFF.

This clonotype was picked up many times. This rearrangement joins TRBV6-1 to TRBJ1-3; D call uncertain. Germline CDR1 is MNHNS and CDR2 is SASEGT. CDR3 size: 14 residues. The V end lost 6 bases, the J end lost 4 bases, and 13 bases lay between the germline ends. The chain's CDR3 is CASSPGGAGNTIYF. CDR3 coding DNA: TGTGCCAGCAGCCCGGGTGGTGCGGGAAACACCATATATTTT.

A few counts support this clonotype. The chain employs TRBV4-2 and TRBJ2-5; D ambiguous. CDR1 and CDR2 from the germline V gene are LGHNA and YNFKEQ. V was trimmed by 1 base and J by 4 bases, leaving 10 bases between them. The CDR3 totals 14 residues. The CDR3 loop reads CASSQAGWGETQYF. For the CDR3, the DNA is TGTGCCAGCAGCCAAGCGGGCTGGGGAGAGACCCAGTACTTC.

V gene TRBV28 combines with J gene TRBJ2-7, with 7 nucleotides matching TRBD2. V lost 4 bases and J lost 0; bases outside the gene matches: 6. CDR1 is MDHEN and CDR2 is SYDVKM in the germline V gene. CDR3 length: 15 amino acids. The CDR3 loop is CASSSSGDSSYEQYF. The CDR3, as DNA: TGTGCCAGCAGTTCTAGCGGAGACAGCTCCTACGAGCAGTACTTC.

This clonotype was counted ten times or more. The rearrangement links TRBV12-3 or TRBV12-4 to TRBJ2-2; TRBD2 aligns across 9 bases. The CDR3 extends over 13 amino acids. V lost 9 bases to trimming and J lost 4 bases; unmatched junction nucleotides: 3. CDR3 in amino acids: CASRTSATGELFF. CDR3 coding DNA: TGTGCCAGTAGGACTAGCGCCACCGGGGAGCTGTTTTTT.

This clonotype was recorded at least ten times. The rearrangement uses TRBV6-5 and TRBJ2-5, with D perhaps TRBD1 or TRBD2 (5 bases each). CDR1 and CDR2 from the germline V gene are MNHEY and SVGAGI. This CDR3 spans 14 amino acids. The V and J ends lost 0 bases and 7 bases respectively, with 12 bases between them. CDR3 protein: CASSYSGRARTQYF. For the CDR3, the DNA is TGTGCCAGCAGTTACTCGGGGCGGGCCCGGACCCAGTACTTC.

This clonotype was counted ten times or more. This chain links TRBV5-1 with TRBJ2-7, with TRBD2 matching 13 bases. Germline CDR1 SGHRS, CDR2 YFSETQ. The CDR3 runs 16 residues. Trimming took 4 bases from V and 5 from J; bases not matched to a gene: 9. The CDR3 loop reads CASSATPGLAGDEQYF. In DNA form, the CDR3 reads TGCGCCAGCAGCGCTACCCCTGGACTAGCGGGGGACGAGCAGTACTTC.

This chain joins TRBV20-1 and TRBJ1-5; 12 bases line up with TRBD1. This CDR3 comprises 14 residues. V shed 3 bases, J shed 10 bases, and the junction held 7 bases outside the gene matches. Germline CDR1 is DFQATT and CDR2 is SNEGSKA (reference sequence). CDR3 sequence reads: CSARGQGARGPQHF. CDR3 sequence (DNA): TGCAGTGCTAGGGGACAGGGGGCGAGGGGTCCCCAGCATTTT.

There are many counts of this clonotype. The rearrangement links TRBV30 to TRBJ2-7; 7 bases agree with TRBD1. Trimming at V came to 1 base and at J to 3 bases, leaving 3 bases not matched to a gene. The CDR3 sequence is 13 residues long. Germline CDR1 GTSNPN, CDR2 SVGIG (reference sequence). CDR3 sequence: CAWSGAGGYEQYF. The CDR3, as DNA: TGTGCCTGGAGTGGTGCAGGGGGCTACGAGCAGTACTTC.

This clonotype came up many times. V is TRBV7-8 and J is TRBJ1-5; D perhaps matches TRBD1 (6 bases). The germline V and J ends were trimmed by 5 bases and 3 bases, with 17 bases remaining between them. Per germline, CDR1 SGHVS and CDR2 FQNEAQ. This CDR3 is 16 amino acids long. The chain's CDR3 is CASSIGGRTTNQPQHF. CDR3 bases: TGTGCCAGCAGCATAGGGGGACGGACTACCAATCAGCCCCAGCATTTT.

In this sample, this clonotype turned up many times. This rearrangement joins TRBV27 to TRBJ2-2; TRBD1 matches 7 bases. Losses at the gene ends were 0 bases for V and 5 bases for J; bases not matched to a gene: 12. CDR3 size: 18 residues. In germline, CDR1 is MNHEY, CDR2 SMNVEV (reference sequence). CDR3 sequence: CASSLSEQGNPGTGELFF. The CDR3 DNA reads TGTGCCAGCAGTTTATCAGAACAGGGGAACCCTGGGACCGGGGAGCTGTTTTTT.

This clonotype has ten or more counts. DNA for the CDR3: TGTGCCAGCAGCAAGGGGTACCAAGAGACCCAGTACTTC. Encoded protein: CASSKGYQETQYF. This sequence joins TRBV12-3 or TRBV12-4 and TRBJ2-5; TRBD1 might be the D (5 bases). The CDR3 is made up of 13 amino acids. Trimming shortened V by 6 bases and J by 0 bases, and 8 bases separated the two germline ends.